Below, one TCR beta chain is given with its context. Its antigen remains unknown. This sample is part of a study of cytomegalovirus exposure and HLA in healthy donors. Study-level findings and limits: The study recorded 164 TCR beta chains that were cytomegalovirus-associated. TCR beta chain V- and J-gene trimming was linked, in a later analysis, to a missense variant in DCLRE1C. Later on, an analysis tied 15,000 to 20,000 TCR beta sequences to HLA alleles at 0.05 false discovery rate.

The CDR3 is made up of 14 amino acids. CDR1 and CDR2 (germline): SGHTA, FQGTGA. The V end was cut by 1 base, the J end by 4 bases, with 10 bases between. The study ran its PCR with 60 Vbeta and 13 Jbeta primers. The assay was immunoSEQ multiplex PCR, and TCRdb's table has in-frame clones only and misses some. The sample consists of 84,000 or so clones, 65% to 85% of them appearing once. This chain connects TRBV7-3 to TRBJ2-5, with D possibly matching TRBD1 (5 bases). This TCR derives from a woman between 50 and 59 years old in good health and CMV-seronegative. The sample was PBMCs. CDR3 DNA: TGTGCCAGCAGCTTAAGTCCAGGGCGAGAGACCCAGTACTTC. It yields the protein CASSLSPGRETQYF. Supplemented by reference TRBV7-3 and TRBJ2-5, the full variable domain reads GAGVSQTPSNKVTEKGKYVELRCDPISGHTALYWYRQSLGQGPEFLIYFQGTGAADDSGLPNDRFFAVRPEGSVSTLKIQRTERGDSAVYLCASSLSPGRETQYFGPGTRLLVL.